This T cell receptor (beta chain) was captured in a study of post-analysis software for immune sequencing data. The study's findings and limits: Same-batch samples co-clustered strongly by F measure. The study found significantly lower normalized Chao1 diversity in multiple sclerosis patients than in controls.

With respect to this clonotype: Its specificity is not known.

Sequencing libraries made from TCR beta cDNA carried unique molecular identifiers. The T cell input of 1 to 10 million gave roughly 460,000 cDNA molecules. TCRdb re-derived calls from the PCR reads in MiXCR, one entry per CDR3 protein. This table holds hundreds of thousands of distinct CDR3 sequences, approximately 37% found once. Sample: blood. The clonotype was recovered from a girl aged 2 to 9 with multiple sclerosis.

DNA for the CDR3: TGTGCCAGCAGTTTGGCCACGACCAAAAACATTCAGTACTTC. Amino acids: CASSLATTKNIQYF. The chain carries TRBV28 and TRBJ2-4; D call uncertain. V lost 3 bases and J 2 bases, leaving 8 bases between the germline ends. From germline, CDR1 is MDHEN and CDR2 SYDVKM. The CDR3 extends over 14 amino acids.